This T cell receptor (beta chain) was recovered during a study of blood T cells in healthy people across ages. The study, taken as a whole, reports: PBMC samples, being unsorted, prevented any conclusive comparison of naive and antigen-experienced cells.

About this clonotype itself: The antigen is unknown.

The use of a sample-barcoded 5' primer and a J-beta primer mix characterized a second PCR of about 6 to 11 cycles. Each CDR3 protein is one row after TCRdb ran MiXCR on the 5' RACE reads. The profile covers 700,000 to 1,000,000 distinct CDR3 sequences, with around 45% appearing a single time and roughly a fifth taken by the ten largest. The TCR originated in a man aged 60 to 69 in good health. The sample taken for sequencing was blood.

DNA of the CDR3: TGTGCCAGCAGCCAAGATAACCAGGGGACCTACGAGCAGTACTTC. Translating gives CASSQDNQGTYEQYF. The genes are TRBV14 and TRBJ2-7; the D gene is possibly TRBD1 (6 bases). The germline CDR1 and CDR2 sequences are SGHDN and FVKESK. V was pared by 0 bases and J by 2 bases, with 11 bases between. CDR3 length equals 15 residues.